The 16 T cell receptor beta chains in this list originate from one sample, sequenced in a study of T cell responses to AZD1222 COVID-19 vaccine (dated by TCRdb to the early 2020s). What the time point label conveys for this sample: baseline before first vaccination. Libraries were constructed by the immunoSEQ multiplex PCR assay. The table was pulled from immuneACCESS by TCRdb, which kept in-frame rearrangements only. Such tables lose some clones; where checked, under half of the loss comes from unresolved V genes, and the rest has no known cause. The sample table records 150,000 or so clones; about 90% of these occur just once. Jointly, the top ten make up around 1.9% of the sample. Sequencing was performed on peripheral blood, taken on day 0 of AZD1222 vaccination. The origin of the receptors is an adult in good health.

This clone was recorded only once. The rearrangement joins TRBV18 to TRBJ2-1, with TRBD2 matching over 10 bases. Germline CDR1 KGHSH, CDR2 LQKENI. With 5 bases clipped from V and 2 bases from J, the junction kept 9 bases outside the gene matches. The CDR3 is 17 amino acids. CDR3 in amino acids: CASSGIAGGNTYNEQFF. CDR3 nucleotides: TGTGCCAGCTCAGGAATAGCGGGGGGCAACACCTACAATGAGCAGTTCTTC.

Only one count was recorded for this clone. V usage is TRBV19 and J usage is TRBJ2-6; TRBD1 matches at 9 bases. The germline gives CDR1 LNHDA, CDR2 SQIVND (reference sequence). The CDR3 is 19 amino acids. Germline trimming cut 7 bases from V and 0 bases from J; bases unmatched to any gene: 13. This CDR3 reads CASTRRGTGLNSGANVLTF. CDR3 bases: TGTGCCAGTACCAGACGCGGGACAGGGCTAAACTCTGGGGCCAACGTCCTGACTTTC. The full variable domain, rest sourced from reference TRBV19 and TRBJ2-6, is DGGITQSPKYLFRKEGQNVTLSCEQNLNHDAMYWYRQDPGQGLRLIYYSQIVNDFQKGDIAEGYSVSREKKESFPLTVTSAQKNPTAFYLCASTRRGTGLNSGANVLTFGAGSRLTVL.

The chain is built from TRBV9 and TRBJ1-6; a possible D gene is TRBD1 (6 bases). V lost 3 bases to trimming and J lost 7 bases, with 17 bases between them. The CDR3 is 16 residues long. CDR1 is SGDLS, CDR2 YYNGEE, per germline. In DNA form, the CDR3 reads TGTGCCAGCAGCGGAAGAGGACAGATTGGGAATTCACCCCTCCACTTT. It encodes CASSGRGQIGNSPLHF.

The chain is built from TRBV7-6 and TRBJ1-1; weak D call: TRBD1 (6 bases). Looked up from germline, CDR1 is SGHVS and CDR2 is FNYEAQ. V lost 5 bases to trimming and J lost 5 bases, with 15 bases between them. The CDR3 is made up of 14 amino acids. The CDR3 nucleotides are TGTGCCAGCAGCCAAACCGGGGGGCGGACTGAAGCTTTCTTT. Translating gives CASSQTGGRTEAFF. Together with reference TRBV7-6 and TRBJ1-1, the CDR3 gives the full variable domain: GAGVSQSPRYKVTKRGQDVALRCDPISGHVSLYWYRQALGQGPEFLTYFNYEAQQDKSGLPNDRFSAERPEGSISTLTIQRTEQRDSAMYRCASSQTGGRTEAFFGQGTRLTVV.

The chain employs TRBV24-1 and TRBJ1-1, with 8 bases identical to TRBD1. The CDR3 spans 13 residues. Germline V gene sequence: CDR1 KGHDR, CDR2 SFDVKD. Losses at the gene ends were 2 bases for V and 9 bases for J; bases not matched to a gene: 4. CDR3 sequence reads: CATSDSQGAQAFF. The CDR3 bases are TGTGCCACCAGTGATTCCCAGGGGGCACAAGCTTTCTTT.

The chain is built from TRBV7-2 and TRBJ2-1; the D gene is possibly TRBD2 (6 bases). From germline, CDR1 is SGHTA and CDR2 FQGNSA. Trimming cost V 6 bases and J 1 base, with 16 bases left between them. The CDR3 is 16 amino acids. CDR3 in DNA: TGTGCCAGCAGTGGTATGCGGACTACTTCCTACAATGAGCAGTTCTTC. Protein: CASSGMRTTSYNEQFF.

This clone has just a few counts. V usage is TRBV7-2 and J usage is TRBJ2-3, with 8 bases that match TRBD1. Germline V gives CDR1 SGHTA, CDR2 FQGNSA. The CDR3 length is 17 residues. V was pared by 1 base and J by 3 bases, with 9 bases of the junction left unmatched. DNA for the CDR3: TGTGCCAGCAGCTTAGGGTACCGACAGGGGAAGACAGATACGCAGTATTTT. This gives the protein CASSLGYRQGKTDTQYF.

The rearrangement links TRBV6-5 to TRBJ1-5; 7 bases line up with TRBD1. The V gene's germline CDR1 is MNHEY and CDR2 SVGAGI. The CDR3 totals 15 residues. Unmatched junction bases numbered 6, after V lost 7 bases and J lost 0 bases. This CDR3 reads CASNPGTVSNQPQHF. The CDR3 DNA is TGTGCCAGCAACCCCGGGACAGTTAGCAATCAGCCCCAGCATTTT.

A single count supports this clone. The chain employs TRBV7-9 and TRBJ1-2; 9 nucleotides match TRBD1. Germline V gene data show CDR1 as SEHNR and CDR2 as FQNEAQ (reference sequence). V lost 7 bases, J lost 8 bases, and 8 bases stayed unmatched. CDR3 length: 13 residues. The CDR3, as DNA: TGTGCCAGCACCGAACAGGGGGCGTTAGGCTACACCTTC. Translated: CASTEQGALGYTF.

The chain carries TRBV10-3 and TRBJ1-2; tentative D call: TRBD1 (5 bases). Per the germline V gene, CDR1 is ENHRY and CDR2 is SYGVKD. This CDR3 comprises 16 residues. Trimming took off 0 bases at V and 4 bases at J, with 15 bases between the two ends. For the CDR3, the DNA is TGTGCCATCAGTGAGTCGATGGGGCAGGCCCCCTATGGCTACACCTTC. Translated, it gives CAISESMGQAPYGYTF.

In DNA form, the CDR3 reads TGTGCCAGCAGCCGGACTAGCCAATACGAGCAGTACTTC. Translated, it gives CASSRTSQYEQYF. The V and J genes are TRBV11-2 and TRBJ2-7; TRBD2 matches 8 bases. There are 13 residues in the CDR3. With V trimmed by 5 bases and J by 4 bases, 4 bases remained unmatched. From germline, CDR1 is SGHAT and CDR2 FQNNGV.

This clone was detected once. The rearrangement uses TRBV1 and TRBJ2-4; the table's D call of TRBD2 was not tested on the DNA. TRBV1 is listed as a pseudogene. The CDR3 has 19 residues. CDR3 residues: CTSSLGMEGKSLAKNIQYF. The CDR3 DNA reads TGCACCAGCAGCCTCGGAATGGAGGGGAAATCGCTAGCCAAAAACATTCAGTACTTC.

The V gene is TRBV5-1, the J gene TRBJ1-4; 11 positions agree with TRBD1. The length of the CDR3 is 17 residues. Germline-derived CDR1 and CDR2 are SGHRS and YFSETQ. The V segment lost 3 bases and the J segment 6 bases; nucleotides outside the gene matches: 10. DNA of the CDR3: TGCGCCAGCAGCTACGGACAGGGGGCAGGGGTTTATGAAAAACTGTTTTTT. As protein: CASSYGQGAGVYEKLFF.

The chain recombines TRBV9 with TRBJ1-2; a possible D gene is TRBD1 (5 bases). Trimming removed 0 bases at V and 4 bases at J, with 7 bases between. There are 13 residues in the CDR3. Germline CDR1 is SGDLS and CDR2 is YYNGEE. The CDR3 loop reads CASSVGDLYGYTF. CDR3 nucleotides: TGTGCCAGCAGCGTAGGGGACCTCTATGGCTACACCTTC.

The chain uses TRBV5-1 and TRBJ2-1; TRBD2 is a possible D gene (7 bases). The CDR3 covers 19 residues. CDR1 and CDR2 from the germline V gene are SGHRS and YFSETQ. Trimming removed 4 bases at V and 4 bases at J, with 27 bases between. CDR3 nucleotides: TGCGCCAGCAGCCCCCTAGGAGGCGCGGGGGCGAAACTTTACAATGAGCAGTTCTTC. As protein: CASSPLGGAGAKLYNEQFF.

The chain uses TRBV4-3 and TRBJ2-3; the match to TRBD2 covers 10 bases. The germline V gene encodes CDR1 LGHNA and CDR2 YSLEER. V lost 2 bases, J lost 1 base, and 6 bases stayed unmatched. CDR3 length equals 17 residues. CDR3 sequence (DNA): TGCGCCAGCAGCCAAAAATTAGCGGGGGGCCGCACAGATACGCAGTATTTT. Translated: CASSQKLAGGRTDTQYF.